This T cell receptor (beta chain) emerged from a study of blood T cell repertoires in COVID-19. Looking at the study overall: From the United States, Italy and Spain came samples of acute and convalescent COVID-19.

Here immunoSEQ multiplex PCR was the method, and the copy in TCRdb shows in-frame clones only, minus some. Here the sample spans almost 250,000 clones, 65% to 90% being singletons. The sequence was collected from a woman aged 45 to 65 with acute COVID-19. Sequences were obtained from PBMCs or T cells enriched from blood (not recorded which).

Here the CDR3 DNA reads TGCGCCAGCAGCTGGGGGGAGCCGAACACTGAAGCTTTCTTT. Translation: CASSWGEPNTEAFF. This chain connects TRBV5-1 to TRBJ1-1; the D gene is possibly TRBD1 (5 bases). The germline V gene encodes CDR1 SGHRS and CDR2 YFSETQ. The CDR3 runs 14 residues. Deletions cut 3 bases from V and 1 base from J, with 10 bases between.